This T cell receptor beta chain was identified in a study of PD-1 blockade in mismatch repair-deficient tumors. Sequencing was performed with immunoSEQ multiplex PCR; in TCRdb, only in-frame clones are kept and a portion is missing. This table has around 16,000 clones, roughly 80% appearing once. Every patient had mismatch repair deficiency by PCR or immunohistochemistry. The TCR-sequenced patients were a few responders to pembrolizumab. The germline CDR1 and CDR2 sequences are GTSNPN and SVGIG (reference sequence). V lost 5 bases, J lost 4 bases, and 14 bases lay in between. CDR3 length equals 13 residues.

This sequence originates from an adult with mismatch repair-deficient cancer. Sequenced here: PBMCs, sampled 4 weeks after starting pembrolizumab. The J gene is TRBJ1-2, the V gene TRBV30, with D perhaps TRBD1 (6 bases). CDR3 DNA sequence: TGTGCCTGGGGAACAGGGTTCTCCTATGGCTACACCTTC. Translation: CAWGTGFSYGYTF.